This entry is about one T cell receptor (beta chain). Its antigen remains unidentified. The data originate from a study of graft-versus-host responses after intestinal transplantation. At the level of the study: Every transplant recipient was induced with anti-thymocyte globulin, then maintained on tacrolimus and steroids for around 3 years.

Study-level results: Early post-transplant declines in HvG were associated with peak levels of circulating GvH clones. Recipient bone marrow held GvH clones, some seen earlier in ileum or blood. Allografts carried high graft-versus-host to host-versus-graft clonal ratios in patients having graft-donor T cell macrochimerism.

Produced via immunoSEQ multiplex PCR; TCRdb's table is partial and in-frame only. The sample records approximately 71,000 clones, around 89% being singletons. This TCR was sampled from a human donor who received an intestinal transplant. The sample was unstimulated CD8+ T cells sorted from spleen or lymph node cells, taken before intestinal transplant.

Written as DNA, the CDR3 is TGTGCCAGCAGTCCAGCCACAGGGTTTGTCTATGGCTACACCTTC. Translated, it gives CASSPATGFVYGYTF. This sequence joins TRBV27 and TRBJ1-2; a weak D match, TRBD1 (6 bases). Germline V gives CDR1 MNHEY, CDR2 SMNVEV (reference sequence). Trimming took off 5 bases at V and 4 bases at J, with 17 bases between the two ends. The CDR3 covers 15 residues.